The 16 T cell receptor beta chains below come from one sample, sequenced in a study of shared clonotypes between healthy human individuals. Clones were sequenced by immunoSEQ multiplex PCR, and TCRdb holds only the in-frame ones, with some missing. The sample contains some 2,000,000 clones, approximately 96% of which appear only once. The sample taken for sequencing was naive CD4+ T cells sorted from blood. The subset was: CD45RA+ positively selected. Receptor source: a man aged 18 to 29 in good health.

The rearrangement links TRBV29-1 to TRBJ2-5; no firm D call. V gave up 3 bases and J gave up 4 bases, with 6 bases separating them. CDR3 length: 11 amino acids. Germline CDR1 reads SQVTM; CDR2 reads ANQGSEA. The CDR3 bases are TGCAGCGTTGATGGTGCAGAGACCCAGTACTTC. Its protein product is CSVDGAETQYF.

V gene TRBV6-6 combines with J gene TRBJ1-1; 7 nucleotides align to TRBD1. Germline loops: CDR1 MNHNY, CDR2 SVGAGI (reference sequence). V dropped 7 bases and J dropped 1; count of bases not matched to a gene: 9. The CDR3 has 15 amino acids. The CDR3 protein is CASNLDRAGNTEAFF. DNA of the CDR3: TGTGCCAGCAACCTTGACAGGGCGGGGAACACTGAAGCTTTCTTT.

The genes are TRBV18 and TRBJ1-1; D may be TRBD1 (6 bases). Germline V gene sequence: CDR1 KGHSH, CDR2 LQKENI. This CDR3 comprises 17 residues. V was shortened by 2 bases and J by 3 bases, with 19 bases between the two germline ends. CDR3 amino acids: CASSPLNPGTRDTEAFF. DNA of the CDR3: TGTGCCAGCTCACCATTAAACCCCGGGACACGAGACACTGAAGCTTTCTTT.

The chain links TRBV18 to TRBJ2-1; 7 nucleotides line up with TRBD1. The junction had 3 bases not matched to a gene; V was cut back by 4 bases and J by 6 bases. The CDR3 is 13 amino acids. The germline gives CDR1 KGHSH, CDR2 LQKENI. CDR3 amino acids: CASSRDRANEQFF. For the CDR3, the DNA is TGTGCCAGCTCACGAGACAGGGCCAATGAGCAGTTCTTC. Full variable domain (outside the CDR3, taken from reference TRBV18 and TRBJ2-1): NAGVMQNPRHLVRRRGQEARLRCSPMKGHSHVYWYRQLPEEGLKFMVYLQKENIIDESGMPKERFSAEFPKEGPSILRIQQVVRGDSAAYFCASSRDRANEQFFGPGTRLTVL.

J is TRBJ2-3 and V is TRBV7-9; a possible D gene is TRBD1 (7 bases). This CDR3 spans 15 amino acids. From germline, CDR1 is SEHNR and CDR2 FQNEAQ (reference sequence). Trimming left V 5 bases short and J 2 bases short, with 14 bases between. The CDR3 DNA sequence: TGTGCCAGCAGCCCCAGGGGGGCGATCACAGATACGCAGTATTTT. Translated: CASSPRGAITDTQYF. The entire variable domain, with the rest obtained from reference TRBV7-9 and TRBJ2-3, is as follows: DTGVSQNPRHKITKRGQNVTFRCDPISEHNRLYWYRQTLGQGPEFLTYFQNEAQLEKSRLLSDRFSAERPKGSFSTLEIQRTEQGDSAMYLCASSPRGAITDTQYFGPGTRLTVL.

This sequence joins TRBV2 and TRBJ2-5; TRBD2 aligns across 8 bases. CDR1 and CDR2 from the germline V gene are SNHLY and FYNNEI. Trimming at V came to 4 bases and at J to 4 bases, leaving 11 bases not matched to a gene. The CDR3 runs 16 residues. The CDR3 is CASSGSSGSLSETQYF. The CDR3 DNA reads as TGTGCCAGCAGTGGGTCAAGCGGGAGTCTATCAGAGACCCAGTACTTC.

The chain links TRBV5-6 to TRBJ1-4, with D unresolved. Trimming removed 4 bases at V and 7 bases at J, with 17 bases between. CDR3 length: 15 amino acids. CDR1 is SGHDT and CDR2 is YYEEEE in the germline V gene. The CDR3 sequence: CASSGGLGLSEKLFF. DNA for the CDR3: TGTGCCAGCAGCGGCGGACTTGGCTTAAGTGAAAAACTGTTTTTT.

The chain links TRBV19 to TRBJ2-1, with D tentatively TRBD2 (6 bases). The germline V and J ends were trimmed by 3 bases and 6 bases, with 21 bases remaining between them. Germline V gene lookup returns CDR1 LNHDA and CDR2 SQIVND (reference sequence). There are 17 residues in the CDR3. CDR3 sequence (DNA): TGTGCCAGTAGTATGGATGCGGGGTCAGGGATTAGCAATGAGCAGTTCTTC. Translation gives CASSMDAGSGISNEQFF.

The chain uses TRBV28 and TRBJ2-3; the match to TRBD2 covers 8 bases. This CDR3 spans 17 amino acids. Germline V lookup: CDR1 MDHEN, CDR2 SYDVKM. Losses at the gene ends were 5 bases for V and 2 bases for J; bases not matched to a gene: 12. CDR3 sequence (DNA): TGTGCCAGCAGTCCTACCGGACTAGCACCCCTCACAGATACGCAGTATTTT. Amino acids: CASSPTGLAPLTDTQYF.

V usage is TRBV5-1 and J usage is TRBJ1-6, with unresolved D. The CDR3 sequence is 13 residues long. Trimming took off 0 bases at V and 12 bases at J, with 10 bases between the two ends. Germline CDR1 is SGHRS and CDR2 is YFSETQ. CDR3 nucleotides: TGCGCCAGCAGCTTGGGTGACGCTAGACCCCTCCACTTT. It yields the protein CASSLGDARPLHF.

The chain couples TRBV6-5 to TRBJ1-6, with 7 positions matching TRBD1. The V segment lost 2 bases and the J segment 4 bases; nucleotides outside the gene matches: 2. Per germline, CDR1 MNHEY and CDR2 SVGAGI. This CDR3 comprises 15 residues. This CDR3 reads CASSYQGQYNSPLHF. CDR3 bases: TGTGCCAGCAGTTACCAGGGACAGTATAATTCACCCCTCCACTTT.

This chain links TRBV10-1 with TRBJ2-7; 8 bases map to TRBD1. The CDR3 totals 15 residues. The junction had 3 bases not matched to a gene; V was cut back by 0 bases and J by 2 bases. Germline V gives CDR1 WNHNN, CDR2 SYGVQD (reference sequence). The CDR3 DNA reads TGCGCCAGCAGTGAGTCAACAGGGGGGACCTACGAGCAGTACTTC. Residues: CASSESTGGTYEQYF.

The chain carries TRBV5-1 and TRBJ1-1, with 7 bases that match TRBD1. Germline loops: CDR1 SGHRS, CDR2 YFSETQ. The CDR3 consists of 14 residues. Germline trimming cut 2 bases from V and 3 bases from J; bases unmatched to any gene: 4. The CDR3 protein is CASSLAGGYTEAFF. DNA for the CDR3: TGCGCCAGCAGCTTAGCAGGGGGGTACACTGAAGCTTTCTTT.

This sequence joins TRBV7-9 and TRBJ2-7; no reliable D call. This CDR3 has 12 residues. V was trimmed by 5 bases and J by 5 bases, leaving 10 bases between them. In germline, CDR1 is SEHNR, CDR2 FQNEAQ (reference sequence). CDR3 nucleotides: TGTGCCAGCAGCCCGAAGGGCGACGAGCAGTACTTC. Encoded protein: CASSPKGDEQYF.

The chain has TRBV29-1 and TRBJ2-3, with 12 bases that match TRBD2. This CDR3 is 12 amino acids long. V was clipped by 4 bases and J by 8 bases; unmatched bases: 1. The germline gives CDR1 SQVTM, CDR2 ANQGSEA. Here the CDR3 reads CSVVLAGGTQYF. The DNA for the CDR3 is TGCAGCGTTGTACTAGCGGGAGGTACGCAGTATTTT.

As to this clone: Other DNA variants within this sample encode the same CDR3. This chain connects TRBV10-3 to TRBJ1-5, with D possibly matching TRBD1 (5 bases). The CDR3 runs 13 residues. Trimming cost V 7 bases and J 3 bases, with 10 bases left between them. CDR1 ENHRY and CDR2 SYGVKD come from the germline V gene. CDR3 region: CAITQGLNQPQHF. CDR3 in DNA: TGTGCCATCACCCAGGGTCTCAATCAGCCCCAGCATTTT.